A single sample is the source of the 24 T cell receptor beta chains below, sequenced in a study of Graves' ophthalmopathy and Graves' hyperthyroidism. Amplification targeted the TCR beta CDR3 regions, with RNA transcripts as the source material. Following a first-round RT-PCR that used HTBI primers, a second-round multiplex PCR was carried out. TCRdb called the multiplex PCR reads again in MiXCR, with one record for every CDR3 protein. This table has about 210,000 distinct CDR3 sequences, over 25% appearing once. Source material: peripheral blood. The receptors here all came from a man in his forties or fifties with Graves' ophthalmopathy.

This clonotype was picked up many times. The genes are TRBV6-1 and TRBJ2-2; tentative D call: TRBD1 (5 bases). CDR3 size: 15 residues. Germline CDR1 and CDR2: MNHNS and SASEGT. The V end was cut by 5 bases, the J end by 1 base, with 11 bases between. DNA for the CDR3: TGTGCCAGCAGTAAAGGCACAGGGAACACCGGGGAGCTGTTTTTT. Amino acid sequence: CASSKGTGNTGELFF.

This clonotype was observed many times. The chain combines TRBV24-1 with TRBJ2-3; 9 bases agree with TRBD2. The V gene's germline CDR1 is KGHDR and CDR2 SFDVKD. V dropped 2 bases and J dropped 0; count of bases not matched to a gene: 5. This CDR3 is 17 amino acids long. CDR3 DNA sequence: TGTGCCACCAGTGATTCCACTAGCGGGCGTAGCACAGATACGCAGTATTTT. Translation gives CATSDSTSGRSTDTQYF.

Judged by abundance, this clonotype is medium-sized. The chain employs TRBV6-5 and TRBJ2-4; unclear D gene. The length of the CDR3 is 17 residues. Germline V gene lookup returns CDR1 MNHEY and CDR2 SVGAGI. V lost 2 bases and J lost 6, with 20 bases in between. The CDR3 protein is CASSYEAERTNRNIQYF. CDR3 DNA: TGTGCCAGCAGTTACGAGGCTGAGCGAACGAACAGAAACATTCAGTACTTC.

There are many counts of this clonotype. The chain is built from TRBV24-1 and TRBJ2-7, with D possibly matching TRBD1 (6 bases). V gave up 4 bases and J gave up 4 bases, with 10 bases separating them. The CDR3 length is 13 residues. Germline V gives CDR1 KGHDR, CDR2 SFDVKD. The CDR3 loop is CATSEETGYEQYF. The CDR3 nucleotides read TGTGCCACCAGTGAGGAAACAGGGTACGAGCAGTACTTC.

The genes are TRBV19 and TRBJ1-6; perhaps TRBD1 as D (5 bases). Between the trimmed V and J ends, which lost 2 bases and 4 bases, there was a span of 12 bases. Germline-derived CDR1 and CDR2 are LNHDA and SQIVND (reference sequence). The CDR3 contains 16 residues. CDR3 sequence reads: CASSIKGTAYNSPLHF. CDR3 bases: TGTGCCAGTAGTATAAAAGGGACGGCATATAATTCACCCCTCCACTTT. The full variable domain, its missing parts supplied by reference TRBV19 and TRBJ1-6, is DGGITQSPKYLFRKEGQNVTLSCEQNLNHDAMYWYRQDPGQGLRLIYYSQIVNDFQKGDIAEGYSVSREKKESFPLTVTSAQKNPTAFYLCASSIKGTAYNSPLHFGNGTRLTVT.

The sample holds many counts of this clonotype. The CDR3 nucleotides read TGTGCCAGCAGGCCCCGACAGGCAATACCCTACGAGCAGTACTTC. Translating gives CASRPRQAIPYEQYF. This chain connects TRBV6-4 to TRBJ2-7; D possibly corresponds to TRBD1 (6 bases). Between the trimmed V and J ends, which lost 6 bases and 2 bases, there was a span of 17 bases. Per germline, CDR1 MRHNA and CDR2 SNTAGT. This CDR3 region has 15 residues.

The chain combines TRBV2 with TRBJ2-6, with D maybe TRBD1 (5 bases). V dropped 6 bases and J dropped 2 bases, with 14 bases sitting between them. Germline V lookup: CDR1 SNHLY, CDR2 FYNNEI. The length of the CDR3 is 16 residues. CDR3 sequence: CASRKTGAPGANVLTF. CDR3 bases: TGTGCCAGCAGGAAAACAGGAGCCCCTGGGGCCAACGTCCTGACTTTC.

This clonotype was seen at least ten times. Written as DNA, the CDR3 is TGTGCCAGCAGCTTCAGGGATTCTGGGGCCAACGTCCTGACTTTC. Residues: CASSFRDSGANVLTF. V usage is TRBV7-8 and J usage is TRBJ2-6; the D gene is possibly TRBD1 (5 bases). The CDR3 consists of 15 residues. CDR1 is SGHVS and CDR2 is FQNEAQ in the germline V gene. Trimming pared 3 bases from V and 1 base from J, leaving 7 bases between.

J is TRBJ2-7 and V is TRBV7-2, with D possibly TRBD2 on 5 matching bases. Germline V CDR1 and CDR2: SGHTA, FQGNSA. The CDR3 has 13 residues. V was pared by 4 bases and J by 2 bases, with 9 bases between. The CDR3 nucleotides are TGTGCCAGCAGCTACGGCGGGCCCTACGAGCAGTACTTC. It codes for CASSYGGPYEQYF.

In its sample, this clonotype was seen many times. The chain carries TRBV7-9 and TRBJ2-7; D may correspond to TRBD1 or TRBD2 (5 bases each). The CDR3 spans 15 residues. The germline V gene encodes CDR1 SEHNR and CDR2 FQNEAQ (reference sequence). The V and J ends lost 1 base and 3 bases respectively, with 13 bases between them. CDR3 nucleotide sequence: TGTGCCAGCAGCTTAGGTGGGGGTGGGTACTACGAGCAGTACTTC. This codes for CASSLGGGGYYEQYF.

The rearrangement uses TRBV24-1 and TRBJ1-1, with no clear D. CDR3 length: 12 amino acids. Trimming removed 4 bases from V and 0 bases from J, with 2 bases in between. Per the germline V gene, CDR1 is KGHDR and CDR2 is SFDVKD. DNA for the CDR3: TGTGCCACCAGTGACGTGAACACTGAAGCTTTCTTT. Protein: CATSDVNTEAFF.

Ten or more counts support this clonotype. The chain recombines TRBV15 with TRBJ1-5; D not resolved. The CDR3 runs 15 residues. V was cut by 4 bases and J by 0 bases, with 10 bases left in between. Per germline, CDR1 LNHNV and CDR2 YYDKDF (reference sequence). The CDR3 reads CATSIRLDSNQPQHF. The CDR3 nucleotides read TGTGCCACCAGCATAAGACTGGATAGCAATCAGCCCCAGCATTTT.

There are many counts of this clonotype. The genes are TRBV29-1 and TRBJ2-2; 9 bases line up with TRBD2. Germline V gene data show CDR1 as SQVTM and CDR2 as ANQGSEA. The CDR3 sequence is 15 residues long. Trimming cost V 0 bases and J 7 bases; bases outside gene matches: 6. The chain's CDR3 is CSVEDKAGGVGELFF. The CDR3 region has the DNA TGCAGCGTTGAAGATAAAGCGGGAGGCGTCGGGGAGCTGTTTTTT.

The chain is built from TRBV6-1 and TRBJ2-7; 9 bases are a match to TRBD2. The CDR3 totals 16 residues. Germline V gene lookup returns CDR1 MNHNS and CDR2 SASEGT. V lost 1 base and J lost 2; bases outside the gene matches: 6. The CDR3 is CASSEVLAGAPYEQYF. In DNA form, the CDR3 reads TGTGCCAGCAGTGAAGTACTAGCGGGCGCCCCCTACGAGCAGTACTTC.

This clonotype was recorded many times. This chain joins TRBV4-1 and TRBJ2-7; 7 bases agree with TRBD2. The V gene end was trimmed by 5 bases and the J gene end by 5 bases; junction bases not matched to a gene: 3. This CDR3 has 12 amino acids. Per the germline V gene, CDR1 is MGHRA and CDR2 is YSYEKL. CDR3 in amino acids: CASSGRADEQYF. The CDR3 nucleotides are TGCGCCAGCAGCGGGAGGGCGGACGAGCAGTACTTC.

V usage is TRBV7-2 and J usage is TRBJ2-5; D unclear. CDR1 is SGHTA, CDR2 FQGNSA, per germline. The length of the CDR3 is 14 residues. V lost 3 bases and J 2 bases, leaving 10 bases between the germline ends. This chain's CDR3 is CASSLLRQQETQYF. Written as DNA, the CDR3 is TGTGCCAGCAGCTTGCTCAGGCAACAAGAGACCCAGTACTTC.

In this sample, this clonotype turned up many times. J is TRBJ2-2 and V is TRBV19; TRBD1 matches at 8 bases. Per the germline V gene, CDR1 is LNHDA and CDR2 is SQIVND (reference sequence). This CDR3 comprises 14 residues. V lost 6 bases, J lost 8 bases, and 8 bases stayed unmatched. CDR3 loop: CASRGQAAGGELFF. CDR3 DNA sequence: TGTGCCAGTAGGGGACAGGCCGCCGGAGGGGAGCTGTTTTTT.

Ten or more counts support this clonotype. J is TRBJ2-5 and V is TRBV7-9; 7 bases fit TRBD2. The CDR3 is made up of 14 amino acids. The germline CDR1 and CDR2 sequences are SEHNR and FQNEAQ (reference sequence). The J segment lost 3 bases and the V segment lost 8 bases, leaving 9 bases of the junction unmatched. CDR3 in DNA: TGTGCCAGCGCCGAGTGGCTAGCGGAAGAGACCCAGTACTTC. It specifies CASAEWLAEETQYF.

There are many counts of this clonotype. V gene TRBV11-2 combines with J gene TRBJ1-1; TRBD1 matches 9 bases. The trim removed 4 bases at V and 10 bases at J, leaving 7 bases unmatched. CDR3 length equals 13 residues. Germline V CDR1 and CDR2: SGHAT, FQNNGV. For the CDR3, the DNA is TGTGCCAGCAGCTCCACAGGGGGCCACGGAGCTTTCTTT. Translating gives CASSSTGGHGAFF.

This clonotype was found many times. V and J are TRBV20-1 and TRBJ1-5; the match to TRBD1 covers 7 bases. Trimming removed 2 bases from V and 5 bases from J; junction bases left unmatched: 3. Germline values: CDR1 DFQATT, CDR2 SNEGSKA (reference sequence). This CDR3 is 13 amino acids long. The CDR3 nucleotides read TGCAGTGCTAGACAGGGGGATGATCAGCCCCAGCATTTT. Encoded protein: CSARQGDDQPQHF.

This clonotype was recorded at least ten times. The chain employs TRBV15 and TRBJ2-5; tentative D call: TRBD1 (5 bases). The CDR3 extends over 15 amino acids. Germline CDR1 LNHNV, CDR2 YYDKDF (reference sequence). V shed 0 bases and J shed 7 bases, with 15 bases lying between them. The CDR3 DNA reads TGTGCCACCAGCAGAGATCCTGGGGCCGGGTGGACCCAGTACTTC. Protein: CATSRDPGAGWTQYF.

This clonotype showed up many times. J is TRBJ2-3 and V is TRBV12-3 or TRBV12-4, with D possibly TRBD2 on 6 matching bases. This CDR3 is 15 amino acids long. Trimming left V 5 bases short and J 6 bases short, with 18 bases between. The CDR3 DNA reads TGTGCCAGCAGTCGACTAGTAGGGACCGGTGATACGCAGTATTTT. Translating it yields CASSRLVGTGDTQYF.

This clonotype was detected ten times or more. The chain joins TRBV28 to TRBJ2-7; 8 bases agree with TRBD2. Germline CDR1 and CDR2: MDHEN and SYDVKM. J gave up 2 bases and V 6 bases, and 6 bases lay outside the gene matches. This CDR3 is 14 amino acids long. CDR3 DNA: TGTGCCAGCAGCCCGACTAGCGCGGCCTACGAGCAGTACTTC. It encodes CASSPTSAAYEQYF. The full variable domain, its missing parts supplied by reference TRBV28 and TRBJ2-7, is DVKVTQSSRYLVKRTGEKVFLECVQDMDHENMFWYRQDPGLGLRLIYFSYDVKMKEKGDIPEGYSVSREKKERFSLILESASTNQTSMYLCASSPTSAAYEQYFGPGTRLTVT.

This clonotype appeared many times. One end of the junction is discordant with germline, which a read error may explain. The V call is TRBV27, the J call TRBJ2-2; D is tentatively TRBD1 or TRBD2 (5 bases each). The V gene's germline CDR1 is MNHEY and CDR2 SMNVEV (reference sequence). CDR3 length equals 14 residues. The CDR3 sequence: CTSSRDRDTGELFF. In DNA form, the CDR3 reads TGTACCAGCAGCCGGGACCGGGACACCGGGGAGCTGTTTTTT.